This passage covers 12 T cell receptor beta chains from one sample sequenced in a study of blood T cells in healthy people across ages. Alongside a J-beta primer mix, a sample-barcoded 5' primer served in a second PCR lasting roughly 7 to 11 cycles. TCRdb reanalysed the 5' RACE reads using MiXCR and keeps one entry per CDR3 protein. This table has 780,000 or so distinct CDR3 sequences, about 56% appearing once. Source material: blood. The source of these receptors is a man aged 35 to 55 in good health.

The chain is built from TRBV25-1 and TRBJ1-4; 8 bases match TRBD1. There are 16 residues in the CDR3. Trimming removed 7 bases from V and 3 bases from J; junction bases left unmatched: 10. Germline lookup yields CDR1 MGHDK and CDR2 SYGVNS. The CDR3 DNA follows: TGTGCCAGCACCCAGGACAGGGTGGGGTCTAATGAAAAACTGTTTTTT. The encoded protein is CASTQDRVGSNEKLFF.

V usage is TRBV11-2 and J usage is TRBJ2-1, with 13 bases matching TRBD2. Germline CDR1 is SGHAT and CDR2 is FQNNGV. CDR3 length: 21 residues. The V segment lost 5 bases and the J segment 0 bases; nucleotides outside the gene matches: 16. The CDR3 coding sequence is TGTGCCAGCAGCCGACCAGACAAGACTAGCGGGAGGTCAAGCTCCTACAATGAGCAGTTCTTC. This codes for CASSRPDKTSGRSSSYNEQFF.

A single count supports this clonotype. CDR3 coding DNA: TGCAGTGCTATGGGACTAGCGAACAATGAGCAGTTCTTC. It is translated as CSAMGLANNEQFF. The V gene is TRBV20-1, the J gene TRBJ2-1; TRBD2 matches 10 bases. CDR1 and CDR2 from the germline V gene are DFQATT and SNEGSKA (reference sequence). The CDR3 is 13 amino acids. The V and J ends lost 4 bases and 5 bases, in that order; junction bases with no gene match: 2.

This clonotype came up a few times. CDR3 bases: TGTGCCAGCAGGTCGGCAAATAGACAGGGGGCAACAGATACGCAGTATTTT. Translating it yields CASRSANRQGATDTQYF. The chain joins TRBV6-1 to TRBJ2-3; TRBD1 agrees at 10 bases. CDR3 size: 17 residues. With 6 bases clipped from V and 3 bases from J, the junction kept 12 bases outside the gene matches. Germline V gene sequence: CDR1 MNHNS, CDR2 SASEGT.

The V call is TRBV5-4, the J call TRBJ1-2; TRBD1 matches at 8 bases. Trimming took 4 bases from V and 4 from J; bases not matched to a gene: 9. This CDR3 has 15 amino acids. Germline V gene sequence: CDR1 SGHNT, CDR2 YYREEE (reference sequence). The CDR3 spells CASSPWDRRPYGYTF. In DNA, the CDR3 is TGTGCCAGCAGCCCATGGGACAGGCGACCCTATGGCTACACCTTC.

This clonotype was counted a single time. This chain connects TRBV28 to TRBJ2-5, with 7 bases aligning to TRBD1. The CDR3 sequence is 18 residues long. J lost 4 bases, V lost 5 bases, and 19 bases had no gene match. From germline, CDR1 is MDHEN and CDR2 SYDVKM. CDR3 sequence: CASSPGSGGRVVGETQYF. The CDR3, as DNA: TGTGCCAGCAGTCCTGGCTCAGGGGGTAGGGTGGTAGGAGAGACCCAGTACTTC.

In this sample, this clonotype turned up a few times. V is TRBV28 and J is TRBJ1-5; the match to TRBD1 covers 7 bases. Germline V gene data show CDR1 as MDHEN and CDR2 as SYDVKM. V was pared by 7 bases and J by 1 base, with 13 bases of the junction left unmatched. The CDR3 spans 17 residues. CDR3 amino acids: CASTPSDRRRSNQPQHF. The DNA of the CDR3 is TGTGCCAGCACCCCTTCGGACAGGCGTAGAAGCAATCAGCCCCAGCATTTT.

The chain combines TRBV10-3 with TRBJ2-3, with 7 bases fitting TRBD2. This CDR3 is 13 amino acids long. With V trimmed by 10 bases and J by 5 bases, 9 bases remained unmatched. The germline V gene has CDR1 ENHRY and CDR2 SYGVKD. CDR3 protein: CATRDSSGDTQYF. DNA of the CDR3: TGTGCCACCAGAGACTCTAGCGGAGATACGCAGTATTTT.

CDR3 sequence reads: CASSPLPRGSSYNEQFF. In nucleotides, the CDR3 is TGTGCCAGCTCACCTTTACCGAGAGGGAGTTCCTACAATGAGCAGTTCTTC. The chain recombines TRBV18 with TRBJ2-1; weak D call: TRBD2 (5 bases). Germline values: CDR1 KGHSH, CDR2 LQKENI. The CDR3 sequence is 17 residues long. Between the trimmed V and J ends, which lost 3 bases and 1 base, there was a span of 16 bases. Filled out from reference TRBV18 and TRBJ2-1, the complete variable domain reads NAGVMQNPRHLVRRRGQEARLRCSPMKGHSHVYWYRQLPEEGLKFMVYLQKENIIDESGMPKERFSAEFPKEGPSILRIQQVVRGDSAAYFCASSPLPRGSSYNEQFFGPGTRLTVL.

This clonotype was seen more than once but under ten times. In nucleotides, the CDR3 is TGTGCCAGCAGTCCGGGGACAGGGTTCGAAAAACTGTTTTTT. As protein: CASSPGTGFEKLFF. V is TRBV12-3 or TRBV12-4 and J is TRBJ1-4, with TRBD1 identical over 9 bases. V trimming: 5 bases; J trimming: 8 bases; junction bases outside the gene matches: 6. This CDR3 is 14 amino acids long.

V gene TRBV5-1 combines with J gene TRBJ1-2, with 7 bases matching TRBD1. Trimming took 5 bases from V and 0 from J; bases not matched to a gene: 7. From germline, CDR1 is SGHRS and CDR2 YFSETQ. The CDR3 extends over 15 amino acids. CDR3: CASRSGTDSNYGYTF. CDR3 DNA sequence: TGCGCCAGCAGGTCCGGGACAGACTCTAACTATGGCTACACCTTC.

The chain uses TRBV14 and TRBJ2-1; 7 nucleotides match TRBD1. The CDR3 sequence is 16 residues long. Trimming cost V 3 bases and J 5 bases; bases outside gene matches: 10. Germline V lookup: CDR1 SGHDN, CDR2 FVKESK. DNA of the CDR3: TGTGCCAGCAGCCACGGGACGGGACAGCTTAACAATGAGCAGTTCTTC. The encoded protein is CASSHGTGQLNNEQFF.